A selection of T cell receptor beta chains follows, all from one sample in a study of CD8 T cells in ankylosing spondylitis. TCRdb re-derived calls from the 5' RACE reads in MiXCR, one entry per CDR3 protein. The data hold 250,000 to 400,000 distinct CDR3 sequences, with roughly 12% observed a single time. Material for sequencing was blood, either unsorted or a sorted T cell fraction (not recorded which). These receptors originate from a female donor with ankylosing spondylitis or in good health (not recorded which). The CDR3 runs from the conserved cysteine through the conserved F or W. Fields, in order: D gene, J gene, V gene, clone size, CDR3 protein, CDR3 DNA. A D gene is named only where the DNA matches it firmly. Clone size appears in some rows only: once, few, many, or a class for an expanded clone.

d_gene: TRBD2; j_gene: TRBJ2-3; v_gene: TRBV5-1; abundance: many; CDR3aa: CASSSTSGIGDTQYF; CDR3nt: TGCGCCAGCAGCTCCACTAGCGGGATTGGAGATACGCAGTATTTT
d_gene: NA; j_gene: TRBJ1-2; v_gene: TRBV20-1; abundance: few; CDR3aa: CCARVIGGPSPFYGYTF; CDR3nt: TGCTGTGCTAGAGTGATCGGGGGGCCTTCCCCTTTCTATGGCTACACCTTC
d_gene: NA; j_gene: TRBJ1-1; v_gene: TRBV10-3; abundance: many; CDR3aa: CATREIREAFF; CDR3nt: TGTGCCACCAGGGAGATTCGTGAAGCTTTCTTT
d_gene: TRBD2; j_gene: TRBJ2-7; v_gene: TRBV5-6; abundance: many; CDR3aa: CASSLGLATHEQYF; CDR3nt: TGTGCCAGCAGCTTGGGACTAGCGACCCACGAGCAGTACTTC
d_gene: NA; j_gene: TRBJ2-3; v_gene: TRBV12-3/TRBV12-4; abundance: many; CDR3aa: CASARGDTQYF; CDR3nt: TGTGCCAGCGCGAGGGGAGATACGCAGTATTTT
d_gene: TRBD2; j_gene: TRBJ2-1; v_gene: TRBV5-1; abundance: many; CDR3aa: CASSLGSGGAYEQFF; CDR3nt: TGCGCCAGCAGCTTAGGGAGCGGGGGGGCATATGAGCAGTTCTTC
d_gene: TRBD1; j_gene: TRBJ2-1; v_gene: TRBV5-1; abundance: many; CDR3aa: CASTTGAGRDEQFF; CDR3nt: TGCGCCAGCACGACAGGGGCAGGAAGGGATGAGCAGTTCTTC
d_gene: NA; j_gene: TRBJ2-2; v_gene: TRBV5-4; abundance: few; CDR3aa: CASSLVDIPGELFF; CDR3nt: TGTGCCAGCAGCTTGGTTGACATCCCCGGGGAGCTGTTTTTT
d_gene: TRBD1; j_gene: TRBJ2-2; v_gene: TRBV29-1; abundance: many; CDR3aa: CSGTTGATGELFF; CDR3nt: TGCAGCGGTACGACAGGGGCGACCGGGGAGCTGTTTTTT
d_gene: TRBD1; j_gene: TRBJ2-3; v_gene: TRBV5-1; abundance: NA; CDR3aa: CASSLDQGADTQYF; CDR3nt: TGCGCCAGCAGCTTGGATCAGGGGGCAGATACGCAGTATTTT
d_gene: NA; j_gene: TRBJ2-3; v_gene: TRBV11-2; abundance: many; CDR3aa: CASSLEVATQYF; CDR3nt: TGTGCCAGCAGTCTCGAGGTCGCTACGCAGTATTTT
d_gene: TRBD2; j_gene: TRBJ2-5; v_gene: TRBV7-2; abundance: few; CDR3aa: CASSLEVLAGQETQYF; CDR3nt: TGTGCCAGCAGCTTAGAGGTCCTAGCGGGACAAGAGACCCAGTACTTC
d_gene: NA; j_gene: TRBJ1-2; v_gene: TRBV29-1; abundance: many; CDR3aa: CSVVHPGPVYGYTF; CDR3nt: TGCAGCGTTGTACACCCGGGCCCTGTCTATGGCTACACCTTC
d_gene: NA; j_gene: TRBJ2-5; v_gene: TRBV20-1; abundance: few; CDR3aa: CSARFRPGTSETQYF; CDR3nt: TGCAGTGCTAGGTTCCGCCCCGGGACATCAGAGACCCAGTACTTC
d_gene: TRBD1; j_gene: TRBJ1-5; v_gene: TRBV10-3; abundance: many; CDR3aa: CAISAGPGQGNQPQHF; CDR3nt: TGTGCCATCAGTGCAGGCCCGGGACAGGGAAATCAGCCCCAGCATTTT
d_gene: NA; j_gene: TRBJ2-1; v_gene: TRBV20-1; abundance: many; CDR3aa: CSARPFGSKIYNEQFF; CDR3nt: TGCAGTGCCAGACCGTTCGGGAGTAAGATTTATAATGAGCAGTTCTTC